The 31 T cell receptor beta chains listed next were all sequenced from one sample in a study of blood T cell repertoires in COVID-19 (dated by TCRdb to 2019 to 2021). To prepare the library, the immunoSEQ multiplex PCR assay was applied. TCRdb took over this immuneACCESS table, retaining in-frame rearrangements with V and J assigned. Such tables are incomplete; in checked studies, under half of the missing clones stem from an unresolved V gene, and the remainder is unexplained. The sample contains roughly 130,000 clones, more than 90% of them found a single time. In total, the top ten clones hold roughly 4.8% of the sample. Input material: peripheral blood. These receptors were collected from a man aged 55 to 70 with COVID-19, enrolled during active disease.

A single count supports this clone. The V call is TRBV7-9, the J call TRBJ2-2, with 10 nucleotides matching TRBD2. J lost 5 bases, V lost 7 bases, and 4 bases had no gene match. The CDR3 is made up of 14 amino acids. Germline V gene sequence: CDR1 SEHNR, CDR2 FQNEAQ (reference sequence). The CDR3 DNA reads as TGTGCCAGCACCGGGACTAGCGTTACCGGGGAGCTGTTTTTT. This codes for CASTGTSVTGELFF.

This clone was seen only a few times. The chain uses TRBV25-1 and TRBJ2-3, with 11 bases fitting TRBD2. V was clipped by 6 bases and J by 3 bases; unmatched bases: 5. The length of the CDR3 is 15 residues. CDR1 MGHDK and CDR2 SYGVNS come from the germline V gene. CDR3 nucleotide sequence: TGTGCCAGCAGCCTTCCTAGCGGGGGGACAGATACGCAGTATTTT. Translating gives CASSLPSGGTDTQYF.

V is TRBV28 and J is TRBJ1-5; D is perhaps TRBD1 (5 bases). Per germline, CDR1 MDHEN and CDR2 SYDVKM. This CDR3 spans 18 amino acids. The V end lost 5 bases, the J end lost 0 bases, and 20 bases lay between the germline ends. CDR3 DNA sequence: TGTGCCAGCAGTCCCCTCCTAGAGGGACTTTATAGCAATCAGCCCCAGCATTTT. It specifies CASSPLLEGLYSNQPQHF.

This clone was found once. J is TRBJ1-2 and V is TRBV7-2; 7 positions match TRBD1. V was clipped by 2 bases and J by 7 bases; unmatched bases: 10. Per germline, CDR1 SGHTA and CDR2 FQGNSA. The CDR3 has 15 amino acids. This chain's CDR3 is CASSLLIRGRTGYTF. CDR3 in DNA: TGTGCCAGCAGCTTACTTATCAGGGGGAGAACTGGCTACACCTTC.

This clone turned up a few times. The chain uses TRBV30 and TRBJ2-2; 10 bases line up with TRBD2. The germline V gene has CDR1 GTSNPN and CDR2 SVGIG (reference sequence). V trimming: 3 bases; J trimming: 6 bases; junction bases outside the gene matches: 7. CDR3 length: 15 residues. CDR3 protein: CAWRVAGGGSGELFF. In DNA form, the CDR3 reads TGTGCCTGGAGGGTAGCGGGGGGAGGGTCCGGGGAGCTGTTTTTT.

This sequence joins TRBV18 and TRBJ1-1; the D gene is possibly TRBD1 (5 bases). Deletions cut 6 bases from V and 2 bases from J, with 10 bases between. The CDR3 loop spans 13 amino acids. The germline gives CDR1 KGHSH, CDR2 LQKENI. The CDR3 nucleotides read TGTGCCAGCTCCCTCGACAGAAACACTGAAGCTTTCTTT. It specifies CASSLDRNTEAFF.

J is TRBJ2-5 and V is TRBV29-1, with a tentative D call TRBD2 (5 bases). CDR3 size: 13 residues. Trimming shortened V by 7 bases and J by 5 bases, and 17 bases separated the two germline ends. CDR1 and CDR2 (germline): SQVTM, ANQGSEA. CDR3 sequence reads: CSAAGSGTETQYF. For the CDR3, the DNA is TGCAGCGCCGCCGGATCGGGAACGGAGACCCAGTACTTC.

The CDR3 region has the DNA TGCGCCAGCAGCCCGGGGACAGTGAGTCATGGCTACACCTTC. Protein sequence: CASSPGTVSHGYTF. The gene calls are TRBV5-1 and TRBJ1-2; TRBD1 matches 7 bases. Trimming took 4 bases from V and 6 from J; bases not matched to a gene: 9. Germline values: CDR1 SGHRS, CDR2 YFSETQ. The CDR3 runs 14 residues.

This chain joins TRBV11-2 and TRBJ2-2; possible D gene TRBD2, 6 bases. The germline gives CDR1 SGHAT, CDR2 FQNNGV. V lost 5 bases and J 1 base, leaving 11 bases between the germline ends. The CDR3 extends over 15 amino acids. The CDR3 DNA is TGTGCCAGCAGCCCTGGAGGGGTGAACACCGGGGAGCTGTTTTTT. It encodes CASSPGGVNTGELFF.

The chain carries TRBV24-1 and TRBJ1-1; TRBD1 might be the D (5 bases). This CDR3 contains 13 residues. The germline gives CDR1 KGHDR, CDR2 SFDVKD. Trimming left V 4 bases short and J 3 bases short, with 8 bases between. In nucleotides, the CDR3 is TGTGCCACCAGTGAGCGGGGGGACACTGAAGCTTTCTTT. It codes for CATSERGDTEAFF.

This sequence joins TRBV7-9 and TRBJ1-1; D is possibly TRBD1 (6 bases). CDR1 is SEHNR and CDR2 is FQNEAQ in the germline V gene (reference sequence). CDR3 length: 13 residues. Between the trimmed V and J ends, which lost 5 bases and 10 bases, there was a span of 17 bases. CDR3 coding DNA: TGTGCCAGCAGCCGCTACAGGGACTACTCAGCTTTCTTT. It translates to CASSRYRDYSAFF. Full variable domain (remainder filled in from reference TRBV7-9 and TRBJ1-1): DTGVSQNPRHKITKRGQNVTFRCDPISEHNRLYWYRQTLGQGPEFLTYFQNEAQLEKSRLLSDRFSAERPKGSFSTLEIQRTEQGDSAMYLCASSRYRDYSAFFGQGTRLTVV.

V is TRBV7-9 and J is TRBJ2-2; the match to TRBD2 covers 7 bases. The CDR3 runs to 13 residues. The V gene end was trimmed by 4 bases and the J gene end by 6 bases; junction bases not matched to a gene: 2. Per the germline V gene, CDR1 is SEHNR and CDR2 is FQNEAQ (reference sequence). CDR3: CASSSLAAGELFF. As DNA, the CDR3 is TGTGCCAGCAGCTCTCTAGCGGCCGGGGAGCTGTTTTTT. Variable domain in full (rest from reference TRBV7-9 and TRBJ2-2): DTGVSQNPRHKITKRGQNVTFRCDPISEHNRLYWYRQTLGQGPEFLTYFQNEAQLEKSRLLSDRFSAERPKGSFSTLEIQRTEQGDSAMYLCASSSLAAGELFFGEGSRLTVL.

This chain connects TRBV15 to TRBJ1-1; D unresolved. This CDR3 contains 14 residues. V was cut by 3 bases and J by 1 base, with 9 bases left in between. Germline CDR1 and CDR2: LNHNV and YYDKDF (reference sequence). The CDR3 DNA is TGTGCCACCAGCAGGCGGTCGGGGAACACTGAAGCTTTCTTT. Translation: CATSRRSGNTEAFF.

About this clone: Other DNA sequences in this sample translate to the same CDR3. This sequence joins TRBV2 and TRBJ2-2, with 9 nucleotides matching TRBD1. The J segment lost 0 bases and the V segment lost 5 bases, leaving 1 base of the junction unmatched. The CDR3 length is 15 residues. Germline assignment: CDR1 SNHLY and CDR2 FYNNEI. In DNA, the CDR3 is TGTGCCAGCAGTCGACAGGGGGCGAACACCGGGGAGCTGTTTTTT. Its protein product is CASSRQGANTGELFF.

The gene calls are TRBV24-1 and TRBJ2-1; the D gene is possibly TRBD1 (6 bases). This CDR3 has 15 residues. V dropped 4 bases and J dropped 8 bases, with 17 bases sitting between them. Germline V gene sequence: CDR1 KGHDR, CDR2 SFDVKD. The CDR3 here is CATSEDSSGDHEQFF. Here the CDR3 DNA reads TGTGCCACCAGTGAAGACTCATCAGGGGACCATGAGCAGTTCTTC.

The CDR3 is CSGTGRTDTQYF. The CDR3 DNA reads as TGCAGCGGGACAGGGAGGACAGATACGCAGTATTTT. The V and J genes are TRBV29-1 and TRBJ2-3, with 8 nucleotides matching TRBD1. Looked up from germline, CDR1 is SQVTM and CDR2 is ANQGSEA. V lost 7 bases and J lost 3; bases outside the gene matches: 3. This CDR3 region has 12 residues.

The rearrangement uses TRBV7-8 and TRBJ1-4, with D perhaps matching TRBD1 (5 bases). With 1 base removed from V and 3 bases from J, the gap between germline ends came to 12 bases. CDR1 is SGHVS, CDR2 FQNEAQ, per germline. CDR3 length equals 16 residues. CDR3 protein: CASSLVGGRPNEKLFF. For the CDR3, the DNA is TGTGCCAGCAGCTTAGTTGGGGGGAGGCCTAATGAAAAACTGTTTTTT.

This chain connects TRBV11-2 to TRBJ1-3, with TRBD1 matching 9 bases. The CDR3 has 14 amino acids. Germline V gene lookup returns CDR1 SGHAT and CDR2 FQNNGV. The J segment lost 8 bases and the V segment lost 1 base, leaving 3 bases of the junction unmatched. The CDR3 reads CASSLADRGYTIYF. In DNA form, the CDR3 reads TGTGCCAGCAGCTTAGCGGACAGGGGATACACCATATATTTT.

The chain uses TRBV18 and TRBJ2-2, with D possibly being TRBD2 (6 bases). Trimming cost V 3 bases and J 5 bases, with 10 bases left between them. Germline-derived CDR1 and CDR2 are KGHSH and LQKENI. CDR3 size: 14 residues. This CDR3 reads CASSPPGGTGELFF. Here the CDR3 DNA reads TGTGCCAGCTCACCGCCAGGAGGGACCGGGGAGCTGTTTTTT.

The chain has TRBV28 and TRBJ1-1; 8 nucleotides line up with TRBD1. The germline V gene has CDR1 MDHEN and CDR2 SYDVKM. CDR3 size: 14 residues. J lost 4 bases, V lost 4 bases, and 5 bases had no gene match. The CDR3 region is CASSSTGEGTEAFF. In DNA, the CDR3 is TGTGCCAGCAGTTCGACAGGGGAGGGCACTGAAGCTTTCTTT.

The chain uses TRBV18 and TRBJ2-5, with D perhaps matching TRBD2 (6 bases). The CDR3 totals 16 residues. CDR1 is KGHSH and CDR2 is LQKENI in the germline V gene. Trimming removed 2 bases from V and 2 bases from J, with 15 bases in between. The CDR3 loop reads CASSPMVADSQETQYF. In DNA, the CDR3 is TGTGCCAGCTCACCAATGGTAGCGGATTCTCAAGAGACCCAGTACTTC.

The CDR3 DNA reads TGTGCCAGCTCACCGGGAGCGGGAGCGGGAAATGAGCAGTTCTTC. Translating it yields CASSPGAGAGNEQFF. The rearrangement joins TRBV18 to TRBJ2-1; TRBD2 matches 8 bases. CDR1 KGHSH and CDR2 LQKENI come from the germline V gene. This CDR3 has 15 residues. The J segment lost 7 bases and the V segment lost 3 bases, leaving 8 bases of the junction unmatched.

This clone was picked up one time. V usage is TRBV15 and J usage is TRBJ1-2, with TRBD1 matching 7 bases. V lost 2 bases to trimming and J lost 0 bases; unmatched junction nucleotides: 6. Germline CDR1 LNHNV, CDR2 YYDKDF (reference sequence). CDR3 length equals 16 residues. The CDR3 DNA is TGTGCCACCAGCAGAATTGACAGGGCCGCTAACTATGGCTACACCTTC. It specifies CATSRIDRAANYGYTF.

This chain links TRBV6-5 with TRBJ2-3, with 7 bases aligning to TRBD2. CDR1 and CDR2 from the germline V gene are MNHEY and SVGAGI. After removal of 1 base from V and 5 bases from J, the junction contained 6 bases not matched to a gene. The CDR3 runs to 15 residues. The CDR3 coding sequence is TGTGCCAGCAGTTACTTGCGGGAGCAGGGAGATACGCAGTATTTT. It specifies CASSYLREQGDTQYF.

The V call is TRBV20-1, the J call TRBJ2-1; TRBD1 might be the D (6 bases). The CDR3 contains 11 residues. V lost 2 bases, J lost 7 bases, and 6 bases lay in between. Germline CDR1 and CDR2: DFQATT and SNEGSKA (reference sequence). The CDR3 bases are TGCAGTGCTAGACAGGGGAATGAGCAGTTCTTC. Translating it yields CSARQGNEQFF.

The chain couples TRBV9 to TRBJ1-1; 12 positions match TRBD1. The trim removed 0 bases at V and 4 bases at J, leaving 4 bases unmatched. From germline, CDR1 is SGDLS and CDR2 YYNGEE. This CDR3 region has 16 residues. The CDR3 region is CASSVEGQGAVTEAFF. CDR3 nucleotide sequence: TGTGCCAGCAGCGTAGAGGGACAGGGGGCGGTCACTGAAGCTTTCTTT. The whole variable domain, remainder taken from reference TRBV9 and TRBJ1-1, is DSGVTQTPKHLITATGQRVTLRCSPRSGDLSVYWYQQSLDQGLQFLIQYYNGEERAKGNILERFSAQQFPDLHSELNLSSLELGDSALYFCASSVEGQGAVTEAFFGQGTRLTVV.

This clone was picked up many times. This chain joins TRBV30 and TRBJ2-7; the match to TRBD1 covers 7 bases. CDR1 and CDR2 from the germline V gene are GTSNPN and SVGIG (reference sequence). The CDR3 loop spans 13 amino acids. Trimming cost V 3 bases and J 7 bases; bases outside gene matches: 9. The CDR3 DNA follows: TGTGCCTGGAGGGCGACAGGGTCGGGGGAGCAGTACTTC. Translated, it gives CAWRATGSGEQYF. Full variable domain (outside the CDR3, taken from reference TRBV30 and TRBJ2-7): SQTIHQWPATLVQPVGSPLSLECTVEGTSNPNLYWYRQAAGRGLQLLFYSVGIGQISSEVPQNLSASRPQDRQFILSSKKLLLSDSGFYLCAWRATGSGEQYFGPGTRLTVT.

This clone was detected once. J is TRBJ2-7 and V is TRBV30; perhaps TRBD2 as D (6 bases). The V end was cut by 3 bases, the J end by 2 bases, with 14 bases between. Germline V lookup: CDR1 GTSNPN, CDR2 SVGIG (reference sequence). The CDR3 runs 14 residues. The CDR3 reads CAWRKTGGPYEQYF. Here the CDR3 DNA reads TGTGCCTGGAGAAAGACTGGAGGGCCCTACGAGCAGTACTTC.

The rearrangement joins TRBV3-1 (or the pseudogene TRBV3-2) to TRBJ2-7, with D perhaps matching TRBD1 (6 bases). V was pared by 6 bases and J by 5 bases, with 14 bases between. The CDR3 is 13 amino acids. From germline, CDR1 is LGHDT and CDR2 YNNKEL (reference sequence). CDR3 sequence reads: CASSQQQGNEQYF. The CDR3 DNA reads as TGTGCCAGCAGTCAACAACAGGGTAACGAGCAGTACTTC.

This chain links TRBV21-1 with TRBJ2-1; whether TRBD2, the table's D call, matches the DNA was not checked. TRBV21-1 is designated a pseudogene. The CDR3 runs 12 residues. Written as DNA, the CDR3 is TGTGCCAGCAATTGGGGGGAGAATGAGCAGTTCTTC. Residues: CASNWGENEQFF.

The chain links TRBV11-3 to TRBJ2-7, with 9 bases fitting TRBD1. The trim removed 5 bases at V and 5 bases at J, leaving 10 bases unmatched. CDR3 length: 15 residues. CDR1 and CDR2 from the germline V gene are SGHNT and YENEEA. In nucleotides, the CDR3 is TGTGCCAGCAGCCAAGAAGGGGACAGGGATCACGAGCAGTACTTC. As protein: CASSQEGDRDHEQYF.